A selection of T cell receptor beta chains follows, all from one sample in a study of vaccination and CD4 T cells after COVID-19. One entry per CDR3 protein, called by TCRdb with MiXCR from the PCR reads. The table shows about 22,000 distinct CDR3 sequences, with around two fifths occurring only once. Antigen specificity for these receptors is unknown. The sample consisted of CD4+ T cells from blood, cultured in vitro, taken about 7 months after SARS-CoV-2 vaccination. The receptors were gathered from a human donor who had recovered from COVID-19. CDR3s include the opening cysteine and the closing phenylalanine or tryptophan. The D gene is left open where the match is weak. The listing skips clone size in some rows; elsewhere it reads once, few, many or a size class.

-	TRBJ2-1	few	TRBV28	CASSLYRREQFF	TGTGCCAGCAGTCTTTATAGGCGTGAGCAGTTCTTC
TRBD1	TRBJ1-1	few	TRBV7-8	CASSRGGAWTEAFF	TGTGCCAGCAGTAGAGGGGGCGCGTGGACTGAAGCTTTCTTT
-	TRBJ2-1	-	TRBV7-6	CASSILTGNEQFF	TGTGCTAGCAGCATTCTTACCGGAAATGAGCAGTTCTTC
TRBD1	TRBJ1-2	few	TRBV2	CASSELQGGGGYTF	TGTGCCAGCAGTGAACTCCAGGGGGGAGGTGGCTACACCTTC
-	TRBJ2-1	-	TRBV7-9	CASSLVLTSRTPEQFF	TGTGCCAGCAGCTTAGTACTCACTAGCCGCACCCCTGAGCAGTTCTTC
TRBD2	TRBJ2-5	few	TRBV4-2	CASSLNPAGGQETQYF	TGTGCCAGCAGCCTAAACCCAGCGGGAGGGCAAGAGACCCAGTACTTC
-	TRBJ1-2	-	TRBV27	CASSLFSVDPRVEGYTF	TGTGCCAGCAGTTTATTTAGCGTCGACCCAAGGGTGGAGGGCTACACCTTC
-	TRBJ1-1	-	TRBV7-3	CASSLSSDTEAFF	TGTGCCAGCAGCTTATCCTCGGACACTGAAGCTTTCTTT
-	TRBJ2-5	few	TRBV10-3	CAISDGRQETQYF	TGTGCCATCAGTGACGGCAGGCAAGAGACCCAGTACTTC
-	TRBJ2-7	few	TRBV7-9	CASSLSATYEQYF	TGTGCCAGCAGCTTGTCGGCAACCTACGAGCAGTACTTC
-	TRBJ1-1	-	TRBV20-1	CSARDAVSNTEAFF	TGCAGTGCTAGAGATGCTGTTTCGAACACTGAAGCTTTCTTT
-	TRBJ1-1	-	TRBV15	CATSWGSIMNTEAFF	TGTGCCACCAGCTGGGGCTCTATAATGAACACTGAAGCTTTCTTT
-	TRBJ1-5	-	TRBV20-1	CSARVREVSGTQHF	TGCAGTGCTAGAGTTAGGGAGGTGAGTGGGACCCAGCATTTT
-	TRBJ2-7	-	TRBV5-7	CASSLTGSEQYF	TGTGCCAGCAGCCTAACAGGGAGCGAGCAGTACTTC
-	TRBJ2-1	-	TRBV4-2	CASAQGHSENEQFF	TGTGCCAGCGCACAAGGCCATAGCGAGAATGAGCAGTTCTTC
-	TRBJ1-6	-	TRBV2	CASSPEGGRNSPLHF	TGTGCCAGCAGTCCCGAGGGGGGCCGTAATTCACCCCTCCACTTT
TRBD1	TRBJ1-2	few	TRBV6-2/TRBV6-3	CASSQGTDRGYTF	TGTGCCAGCAGCCAAGGGACAGATCGAGGCTACACCTTC
-	TRBJ1-2	few	TRBV28	CASSSRTGPRNTF	TGTGCCAGCAGTTCCCGAACCGGGCCGAGAAATACCTTC
-	TRBJ1-3	-	TRBV6-1	CASSVQTVISGNTIYF	TGTGCCAGCAGTGTACAGACAGTGATATCTGGAAACACCATATATTTT
-	TRBJ2-1	-	TRBV18	CASSPAGRIDEQFF	TGTGCCAGCTCACCAGCAGGGAGGATAGATGAGCAGTTCTTC
-	TRBJ2-3	few	TRBV20-1	CSARDRLGVPDTQYF	TGCAGTGCTAGAGATCGCCTAGGGGTTCCGGATACGCAGTATTTT
-	TRBJ2-1	few	TRBV7-2	CASSLAYYDNEQFF	TGTGCCAGCAGCTTAGCCTATTACGACAATGAGCAGTTCTTC
-	TRBJ2-5	-	TRBV7-2	CASSLGSSFQTQYF	TGTGCCAGCAGCCTCGGTTCCTCCTTCCAGACCCAGTACTTC
-	TRBJ1-1	few	TRBV7-2	CASSLNGGFTEAFF	TGTGCCAGCAGCTTAAATGGGGGGTTCACTGAAGCTTTCTTT
-	TRBJ2-5	-	TRBV20-1	CSASRDLETQYF	TGCAGTGCCAGCCGGGACCTCGAGACCCAGTACTTC
TRBD1	TRBJ1-1	few	TRBV2	CASTVLTGGTEAFF	TGTGCCAGCACCGTACTTACAGGGGGCACTGAAGCTTTCTTT
-	TRBJ2-1	few	TRBV20-1	CSARRDRAYNEQFF	TGCAGTGCTAGGCGGGACAGAGCCTACAATGAGCAGTTCTTC
-	TRBJ2-7	-	TRBV19	CASSMGQPYDVQYF	TGTGCCAGTAGTATGGGGCAGCCCTACGATGTGCAGTACTTC
-	TRBJ2-3	-	TRBV20-1	CSATRQGGTDTQYF	TGCAGTGCAACCCGGCAGGGTGGTACAGATACGCAGTATTTT
-	TRBJ1-5	-	TRBV10-3	CAISESSRGVGQPQHF	TGTGCCATCAGTGAGTCGAGTCGGGGGGTGGGTCAGCCCCAGCATTTT
TRBD1	TRBJ1-5	-	TRBV7-9	CASSTGQSNQPQHF	TGTGCCAGCAGCACGGGACAGAGCAATCAGCCCCAGCATTTT
TRBD1	TRBJ1-1	few	TRBV27	CASSLGTGSGRMNTEAFF	TGTGCCAGCAGCCTTGGGACAGGGTCTGGTCGCATGAACACTGAAGCTTTCTTT
-	TRBJ1-1	few	TRBV20-1	CSATNQGNTEAFF	TGCAGTGCTACGAACCAGGGTAACACTGAAGCTTTCTTT
-	TRBJ1-2	few	TRBV20-1	CSAASRYGYTF	TGCAGTGCCGCAAGCCGCTATGGCTACACCTTC
TRBD1	TRBJ1-1	-	TRBV2	CASIGTGVYTEAFF	TGTGCCAGCATAGGGACAGGGGTCTACACTGAAGCTTTCTTT